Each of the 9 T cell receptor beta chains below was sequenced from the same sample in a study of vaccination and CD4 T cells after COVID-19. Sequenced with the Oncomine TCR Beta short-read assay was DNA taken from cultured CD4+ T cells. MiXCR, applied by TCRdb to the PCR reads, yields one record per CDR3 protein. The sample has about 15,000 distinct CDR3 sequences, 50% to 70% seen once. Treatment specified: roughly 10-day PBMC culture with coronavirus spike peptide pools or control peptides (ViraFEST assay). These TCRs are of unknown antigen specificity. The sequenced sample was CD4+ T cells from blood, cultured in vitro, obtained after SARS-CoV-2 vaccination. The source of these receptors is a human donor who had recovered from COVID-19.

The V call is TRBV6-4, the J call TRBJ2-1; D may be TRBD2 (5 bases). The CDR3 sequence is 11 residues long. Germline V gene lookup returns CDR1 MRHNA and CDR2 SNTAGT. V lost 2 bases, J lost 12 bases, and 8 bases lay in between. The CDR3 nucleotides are TGTGCCAGCAGTGACCCGGGATCGCAGTTCTTC. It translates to CASSDPGSQFF.

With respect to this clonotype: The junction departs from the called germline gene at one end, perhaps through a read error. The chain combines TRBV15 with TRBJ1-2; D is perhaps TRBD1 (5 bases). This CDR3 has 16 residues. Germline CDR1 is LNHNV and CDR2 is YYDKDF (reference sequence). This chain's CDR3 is CGTSRDGASSHYGYTF. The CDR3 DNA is TGTGGCACCAGCAGAGATGGGGCATCCTCCCACTATGGCTACACCTTC.

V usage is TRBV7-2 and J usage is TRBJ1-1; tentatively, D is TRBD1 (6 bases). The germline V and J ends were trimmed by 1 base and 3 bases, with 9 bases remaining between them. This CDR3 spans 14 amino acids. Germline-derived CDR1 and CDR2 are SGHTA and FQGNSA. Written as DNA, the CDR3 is TGTGCCAGCAGCTTAGAAGGGGGTGACACTGAAGCTTTCTTT. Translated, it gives CASSLEGGDTEAFF.

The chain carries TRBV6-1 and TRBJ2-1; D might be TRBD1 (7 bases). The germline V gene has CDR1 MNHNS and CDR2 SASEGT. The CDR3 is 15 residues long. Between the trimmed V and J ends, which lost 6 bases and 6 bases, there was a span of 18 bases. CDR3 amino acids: CASSNPRGASNEQFF. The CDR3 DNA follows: TGTGCCAGCAGCAACCCCAGGGGGGCGAGCAATGAGCAGTTCTTC.

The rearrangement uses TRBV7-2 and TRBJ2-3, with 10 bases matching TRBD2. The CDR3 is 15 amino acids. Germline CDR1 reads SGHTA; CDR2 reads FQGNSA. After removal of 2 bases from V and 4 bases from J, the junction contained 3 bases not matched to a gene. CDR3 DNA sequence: TGTGCCAGCAGCTTAAGTAGCGGGGGGTCAGATACGCAGTATTTT. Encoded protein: CASSLSSGGSDTQYF.

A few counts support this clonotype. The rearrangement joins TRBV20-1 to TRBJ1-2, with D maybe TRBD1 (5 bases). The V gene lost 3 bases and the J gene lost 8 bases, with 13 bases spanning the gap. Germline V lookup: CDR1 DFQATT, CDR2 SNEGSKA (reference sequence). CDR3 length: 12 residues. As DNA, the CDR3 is TGCAGTGCTAGTCCGGGGGTGGGCGGCTACACCTTC. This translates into CSASPGVGGYTF.

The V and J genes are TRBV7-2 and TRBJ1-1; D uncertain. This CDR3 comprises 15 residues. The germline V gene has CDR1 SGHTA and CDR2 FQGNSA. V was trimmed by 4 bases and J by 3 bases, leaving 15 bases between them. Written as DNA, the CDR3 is TGTGCCAGCAGCTCCAGGACCGACCTTTACACTGAAGCTTTCTTT. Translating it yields CASSSRTDLYTEAFF.

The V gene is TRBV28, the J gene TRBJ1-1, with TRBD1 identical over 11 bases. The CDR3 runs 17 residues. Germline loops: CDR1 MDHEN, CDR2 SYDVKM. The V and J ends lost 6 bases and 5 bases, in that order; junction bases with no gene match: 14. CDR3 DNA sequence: TGTGCCAGCAGACGGTTTGGGACAGGGGGTGAATGGACTGAAGCTTTCTTT. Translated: CASRRFGTGGEWTEAFF.

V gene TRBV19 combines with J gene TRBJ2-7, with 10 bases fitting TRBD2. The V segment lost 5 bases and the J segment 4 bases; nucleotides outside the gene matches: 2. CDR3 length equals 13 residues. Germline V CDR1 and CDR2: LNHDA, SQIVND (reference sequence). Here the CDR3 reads CASSPSGRYEQYF. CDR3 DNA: TGTGCCAGTAGTCCTAGCGGGAGATACGAGCAGTACTTC.